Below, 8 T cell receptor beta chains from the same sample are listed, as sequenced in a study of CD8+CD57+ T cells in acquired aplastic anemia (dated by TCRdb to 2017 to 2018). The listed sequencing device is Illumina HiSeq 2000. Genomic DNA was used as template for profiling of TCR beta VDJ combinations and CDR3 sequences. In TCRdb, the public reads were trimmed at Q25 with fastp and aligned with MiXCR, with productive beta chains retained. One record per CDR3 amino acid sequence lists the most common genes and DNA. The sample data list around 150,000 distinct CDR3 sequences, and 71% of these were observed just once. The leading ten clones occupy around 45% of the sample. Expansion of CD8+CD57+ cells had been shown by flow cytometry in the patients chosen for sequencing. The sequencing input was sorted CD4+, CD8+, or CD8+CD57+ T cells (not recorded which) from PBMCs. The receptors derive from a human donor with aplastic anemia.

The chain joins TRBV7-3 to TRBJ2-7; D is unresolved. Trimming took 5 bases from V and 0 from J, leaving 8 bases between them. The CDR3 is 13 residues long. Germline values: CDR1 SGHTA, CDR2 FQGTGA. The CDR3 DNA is TGTGCCAGCAGCCGAAGACACTCCTACGAGCAGTACTTC. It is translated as CASSRRHSYEQYF.

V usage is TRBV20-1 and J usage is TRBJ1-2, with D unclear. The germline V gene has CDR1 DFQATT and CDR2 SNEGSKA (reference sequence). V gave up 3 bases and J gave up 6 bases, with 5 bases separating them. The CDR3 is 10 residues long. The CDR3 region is CSARDNGYTF. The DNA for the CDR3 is TGCAGTGCTAGGGATAATGGCTACACCTTC.

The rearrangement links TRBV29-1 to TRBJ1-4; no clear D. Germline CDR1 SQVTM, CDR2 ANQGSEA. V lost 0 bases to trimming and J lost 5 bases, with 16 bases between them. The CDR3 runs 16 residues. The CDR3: CSVEDGYGTENEKLFF. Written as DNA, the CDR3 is TGCAGCGTTGAAGACGGTTATGGTACAGAGAATGAAAAACTGTTTTTT.

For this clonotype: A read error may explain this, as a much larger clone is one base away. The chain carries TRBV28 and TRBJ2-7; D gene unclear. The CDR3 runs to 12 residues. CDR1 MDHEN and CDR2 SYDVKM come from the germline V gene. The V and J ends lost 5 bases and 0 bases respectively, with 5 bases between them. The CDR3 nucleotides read TGTGCCAGCAGTGTTGGCTCCTACGAGCAGTACTTC. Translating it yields CASSVGSYEQYF.

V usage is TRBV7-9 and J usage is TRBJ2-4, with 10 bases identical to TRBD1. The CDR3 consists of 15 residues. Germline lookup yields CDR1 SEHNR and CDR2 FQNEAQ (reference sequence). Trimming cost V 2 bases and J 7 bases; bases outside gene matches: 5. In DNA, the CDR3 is TGTGCCAGCAGCTTAAGTGACAGGGGGCGGAACATTCAGTACTTC. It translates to CASSLSDRGRNIQYF.

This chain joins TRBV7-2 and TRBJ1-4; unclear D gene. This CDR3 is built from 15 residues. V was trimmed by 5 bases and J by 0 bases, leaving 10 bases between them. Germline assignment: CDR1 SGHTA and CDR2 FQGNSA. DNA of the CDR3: TGTGCCAGCAGCCAGCCCCATGCAACTAATGAAAAACTGTTTTTT. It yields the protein CASSQPHATNEKLFF.

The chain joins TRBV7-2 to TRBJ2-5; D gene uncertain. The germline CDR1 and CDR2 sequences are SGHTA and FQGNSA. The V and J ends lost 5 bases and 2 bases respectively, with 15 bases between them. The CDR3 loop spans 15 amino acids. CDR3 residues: CASSPPTDLQETQYF. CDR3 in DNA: TGTGCCAGCAGCCCCCCGACGGACCTACAAGAGACCCAGTACTTC.

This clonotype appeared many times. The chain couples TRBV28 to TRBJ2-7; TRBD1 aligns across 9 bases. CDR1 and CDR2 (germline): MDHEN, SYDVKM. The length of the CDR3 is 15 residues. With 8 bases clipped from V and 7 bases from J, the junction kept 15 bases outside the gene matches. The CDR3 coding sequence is TGTGCCAGCCTCGACTTACAGGGGGCCCCAGGGGAGCAGTACGTC. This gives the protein CASLDLQGAPGEQYV.